The table lists the clone carrying this TCR beta chain with a few counts. Its antigen is still unknown. This entry comes from a study of identical twins. It was template switching that added a universal primer site, and there were unique molecular identifiers on the cDNA. MiXCR was run by TCRdb on the 5' RACE reads, yielding one entry per CDR3 protein. There are around 650,000 distinct CDR3 sequences in the sample; around 7.5% occur only once, and around 1.6% lies in the top ten. Overall study results and limits: One should note that invariant MAIT and iNKT cells could partly confound zero-insertion analyses. For cord blood, abundant beta clonotypes had fewer insertions, unlike memory repertoires, which showed none. Out-of-frame beta sequences exhibited a weaker degree of excess twin sharing.

The sample was also reused in another study, on yellow fever vaccine responses in identical twins.

The receptor's source is a woman between 18 and 29 years old in good health. Sequencing used PBMCs.

The CDR3 reads CASSENWGPGTYNEQFF. The DNA of the CDR3 is TGTGCCAGCAGCGAAAATTGGGGCCCCGGGACCTACAATGAGCAGTTCTTC. V gene TRBV2 combines with J gene TRBJ2-1; D might be TRBD1 or TRBD2, each matching 5 bases. The CDR3 has 17 amino acids. V lost 6 bases and J lost 2, with 20 bases in between. Germline V gene data show CDR1 as SNHLY and CDR2 as FYNNEI. The complete variable domain, with remaining parts taken from reference TRBV2 and TRBJ2-1, reads EPEVTQTPSHQVTQMGQEVILRCVPISNHLYFYWYRQILGQKVEFLVSFYNNEISEKSEIFDDQFSVERPDGSNFTLKIRSTKLEDSAMYFCASSENWGPGTYNEQFFGPGTRLTVL.